These 17 T cell receptor beta chains were sequenced from one sample in a study of cytomegalovirus exposure and HLA in healthy donors. The PCR used 60 Vbeta and 13 Jbeta primers. Using immunoSEQ multiplex PCR, the repertoire was profiled, and TCRdb retains in-frame clones only, with some absent. Altogether approximately 89,000 clones are present, approximately 77% being singletons, with the ten largest covering 3.7%. Sequencing was performed on PBMCs. The receptors were sampled from a man aged 30 to 45 in good health and CMV-seronegative.

Notes on this clone: The sample carries other DNA sequences with the same CDR3. The V and J genes are TRBV6-5 and TRBJ1-2; maybe TRBD1 (6 bases). V was clipped by 0 bases and J by 8 bases, with 10 bases between them. Germline CDR1 MNHEY, CDR2 SVGAGI. The CDR3 consists of 13 residues. The CDR3 nucleotides read TGTGCCAGCAGTTACTCACAGGGTGGCGGCTACACCTTC. It translates to CASSYSQGGGYTF.

This rearrangement joins TRBV28 to TRBJ1-2, with a possible D match to TRBD1 (6 bases). The V end lost 6 bases, the J end lost 7 bases, and 15 bases lay between the germline ends. The CDR3 extends over 13 amino acids. Germline values: CDR1 MDHEN, CDR2 SYDVKM. The CDR3 spells CASRTTGFVGYTF. For the CDR3, the DNA is TGTGCCAGCAGGACTACAGGGTTTGTTGGCTACACCTTC.

V usage is TRBV6-6 and J usage is TRBJ1-6; 9 bases map to TRBD1. The germline CDR1 and CDR2 sequences are MNHNY and SVGAGI (reference sequence). The CDR3 loop spans 15 amino acids. The V and J ends lost 0 bases and 7 bases, in that order; junction bases with no gene match: 1. CDR3 DNA sequence: TGTGCCAGCAGTTACTCTGGGACAGGGAATTCACCCCTCCACTTT. Translating gives CASSYSGTGNSPLHF.

This clone was seen just once. This chain connects TRBV5-6 to TRBJ1-6, with D perhaps matching TRBD1 (6 bases). Trimming took off 5 bases at V and 5 bases at J, with 14 bases between the two ends. In germline, CDR1 is SGHDT, CDR2 YYEEEE. The CDR3 has 15 residues. CDR3 region: CASRSTGLNNSPLHF. CDR3 in DNA: TGTGCCAGCAGGTCCACAGGGTTGAATAATTCACCCCTCCACTTT.

The chain combines TRBV18 with TRBJ1-2; D gene unclear. The germline gives CDR1 KGHSH, CDR2 LQKENI. The CDR3 totals 14 residues. The germline V and J ends were trimmed by 1 base and 2 bases, with 8 bases remaining between them. CDR3 sequence reads: CASSPQQMNYGYTF. DNA of the CDR3: TGTGCCAGCTCACCACAACAGATGAACTATGGCTACACCTTC.

The V and J genes are TRBV19 and TRBJ1-1; D is unclear. This CDR3 is 15 amino acids long. The germline CDR1 and CDR2 sequences are LNHDA and SQIVND (reference sequence). V lost 3 bases and J lost 9, with 20 bases in between. The CDR3 DNA sequence: TGTGCCAGTAGTATCAGTCGGGGAATTCGTTATAAAGCTTTCTTT. Residues: CASSISRGIRYKAFF.

The CDR3 bases are TGTGCCACCAGCAGAGATTCTGCCGGTACAGGGAAGGGCACTGAAGCTTTCTTT. This gives the protein CATSRDSAGTGKGTEAFF. The rearrangement joins TRBV15 to TRBJ1-1; maybe TRBD1 (6 bases). Trimming stripped 0 bases from V and 4 bases from J, with 21 bases between. Per the germline V gene, CDR1 is LNHNV and CDR2 is YYDKDF (reference sequence). CDR3 length equals 18 residues.

This clone was picked up a small number of times. A read error may account for a junction end that differs from germline. The rearrangement uses TRBV5-1 and TRBJ2-7; 7 bases align to TRBD1. CDR1 and CDR2 from the germline V gene are SGHRS and YFSETQ. CDR3 length: 13 amino acids. The CDR3 DNA sequence: TGTGCCAGCAGCTTGGGACAGAGCTACGAGCAGTACTTC. Residues: CASSLGQSYEQYF.

This chain joins TRBV6-5 and TRBJ1-5; 9 positions match TRBD1. This CDR3 comprises 15 residues. The J segment lost 0 bases and the V segment lost 6 bases, leaving 3 bases of the junction unmatched. Germline CDR1 MNHEY, CDR2 SVGAGI. CDR3 residues: CASRDRGPSNQPQHF. CDR3 DNA sequence: TGTGCCAGCAGGGACAGGGGCCCTAGCAATCAGCCCCAGCATTTT.

The chain uses TRBV2 and TRBJ1-5, with a possible D match to TRBD1 (5 bases). The CDR3 is 14 residues long. The germline CDR1 and CDR2 sequences are SNHLY and FYNNEI. Trimming pared 5 bases from V and 0 bases from J, leaving 8 bases between. CDR3 bases: TGTGCCAGCAGTAGACAGTATAGCAATCAGCCCCAGCATTTT. Amino acid sequence: CASSRQYSNQPQHF.

This clone appeared a few times. The chain is built from TRBV6-5 and TRBJ2-7; TRBD2 is a possible D gene (5 bases). From germline, CDR1 is MNHEY and CDR2 SVGAGI. The V gene lost 5 bases and the J gene lost 0 bases, with 14 bases spanning the gap. The CDR3 contains 15 residues. The CDR3 coding sequence is TGTGCCAGCAGTCATCGGCTAGGGAGCTCCTACGAGCAGTACTTC. It specifies CASSHRLGSSYEQYF.

This clone was seen more than once but under ten times. The CDR3 DNA is TGTGCCAGCAGCCAAGATATCGGGACTAGCAATGAGCAGTTCTTC. Translated, it gives CASSQDIGTSNEQFF. The chain uses TRBV4-2 and TRBJ2-1, with 8 bases aligning to TRBD2. The CDR3 totals 15 residues. V shed 0 bases and J 6 bases; nucleotides not matched to a gene: 4. Germline V gene sequence: CDR1 LGHNA, CDR2 YNFKEQ.

This rearrangement joins TRBV28 to TRBJ2-7; 7 nucleotides agree with TRBD2. From germline, CDR1 is MDHEN and CDR2 SYDVKM. V dropped 9 bases and J dropped 6; count of bases not matched to a gene: 11. The CDR3 length is 13 residues. CDR3 sequence: CASGGGSWGEQYF. The CDR3 DNA reads TGTGCCAGTGGGGGGGGTTCCTGGGGCGAGCAGTACTTC.

CDR3 DNA sequence: TGCGCCAGCAGCCATAGGACACTCACCGGGGAGCTGTTTTTT. Residues: CASSHRTLTGELFF. This chain links TRBV4-3 with TRBJ2-2, with D perhaps matching TRBD1 (5 bases). Trimming cost V 3 bases and J 4 bases, with 9 bases left between them. CDR1 is LGHNA and CDR2 is YSLEER in the germline V gene. This CDR3 is 14 amino acids long.

This clone was seen once. The chain joins TRBV19 to TRBJ1-1; 7 bases agree with TRBD1. The CDR3 totals 14 residues. Germline loops: CDR1 LNHDA, CDR2 SQIVND (reference sequence). Unmatched junction bases numbered 7, after V lost 7 bases and J lost 2 bases. The CDR3 sequence: CASTLTGFNTEAFF. In DNA form, the CDR3 reads TGTGCCAGTACCCTGACAGGGTTTAACACTGAAGCTTTCTTT.

This clone was detected once. This chain's CDR3 is CASSEDRGSTDTQYF. DNA for the CDR3: TGTGCCAGCAGCGAGGACAGGGGTAGCACAGATACGCAGTATTTT. This chain uses TRBV11-2 with TRBJ2-3; 9 bases match TRBD1. The CDR3 extends over 15 amino acids. V lost 5 bases to trimming and J lost 0 bases; unmatched junction nucleotides: 3. Germline V gives CDR1 SGHAT, CDR2 FQNNGV.

This chain links TRBV7-2 with TRBJ1-5, with a possible D match to TRBD1 (5 bases). The CDR3 consists of 17 residues. V shed 5 bases and J shed 2 bases, with 19 bases lying between them. Germline-derived CDR1 and CDR2 are SGHTA and FQGNSA. CDR3 in amino acids: CASSPFPRGAGNQPQHF. CDR3 DNA sequence: TGTGCCAGCAGCCCCTTTCCAAGGGGCGCGGGCAATCAGCCCCAGCATTTT.